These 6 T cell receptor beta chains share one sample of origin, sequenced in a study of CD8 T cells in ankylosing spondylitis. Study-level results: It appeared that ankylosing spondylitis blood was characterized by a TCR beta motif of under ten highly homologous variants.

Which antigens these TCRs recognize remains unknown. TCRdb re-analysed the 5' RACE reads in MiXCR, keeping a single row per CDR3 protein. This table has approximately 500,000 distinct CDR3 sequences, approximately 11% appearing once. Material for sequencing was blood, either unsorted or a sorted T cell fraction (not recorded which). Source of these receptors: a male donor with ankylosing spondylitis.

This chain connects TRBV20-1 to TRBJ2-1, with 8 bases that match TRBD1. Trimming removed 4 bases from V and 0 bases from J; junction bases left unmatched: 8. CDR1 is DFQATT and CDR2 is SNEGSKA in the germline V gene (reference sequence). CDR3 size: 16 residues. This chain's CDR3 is CSAILQGGGSYNEQFF. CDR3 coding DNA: TGCAGTGCTATACTACAGGGGGGCGGCTCCTACAATGAGCAGTTCTTC.

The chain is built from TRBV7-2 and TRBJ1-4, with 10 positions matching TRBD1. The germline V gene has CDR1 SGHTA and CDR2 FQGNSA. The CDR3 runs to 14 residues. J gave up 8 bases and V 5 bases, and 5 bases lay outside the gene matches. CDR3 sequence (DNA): TGTGCCAGCAGCACCCGGGACAGGGGAGAAAAACTGTTTTTT. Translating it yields CASSTRDRGEKLFF.

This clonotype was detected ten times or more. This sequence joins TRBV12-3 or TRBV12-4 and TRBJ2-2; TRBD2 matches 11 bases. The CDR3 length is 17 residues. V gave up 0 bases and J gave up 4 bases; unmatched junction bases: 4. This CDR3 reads CASSLANSGRVTGELFF. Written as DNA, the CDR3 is TGTGCCAGCAGTTTAGCCAATAGCGGGAGGGTCACCGGGGAGCTGTTTTTT.

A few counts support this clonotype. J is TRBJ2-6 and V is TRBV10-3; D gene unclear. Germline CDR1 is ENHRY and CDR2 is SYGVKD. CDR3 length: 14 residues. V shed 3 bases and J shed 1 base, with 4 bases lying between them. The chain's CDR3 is CAISDNSGANVLTF. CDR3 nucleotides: TGTGCCATCAGTGACAATTCTGGGGCCAACGTCCTGACTTTC.

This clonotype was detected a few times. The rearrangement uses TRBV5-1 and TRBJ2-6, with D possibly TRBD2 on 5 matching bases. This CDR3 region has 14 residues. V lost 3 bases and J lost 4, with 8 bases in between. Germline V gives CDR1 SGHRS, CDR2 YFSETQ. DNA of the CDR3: TGCGCCAGCAGCTCGGGGTACGGGGCCAACGTCCTGACTTTC. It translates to CASSSGYGANVLTF.

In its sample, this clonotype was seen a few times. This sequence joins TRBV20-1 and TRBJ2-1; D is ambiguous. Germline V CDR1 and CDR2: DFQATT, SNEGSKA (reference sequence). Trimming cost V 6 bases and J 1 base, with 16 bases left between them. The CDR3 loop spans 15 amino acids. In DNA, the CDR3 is TGCAGTGCCCCCAACGCGGAAGGTTCCTACAATGAGCAGTTCTTC. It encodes CSAPNAEGSYNEQFF.